The 25 T cell receptor beta chains in this list originate from one sample, sequenced in a study of early T cells in non-severe SARS-CoV-2 infection. Each CDR3 protein gets one entry after TCRdb re-called the 5' RACE reads with MiXCR. The sample has more than 15,000 distinct CDR3 sequences; roughly 5.4% are singletons. This specimen consisted of whole blood, obtained at baseline. The source of these receptors is an adult who was a healthcare worker with PCR-confirmed SARS-CoV-2 infection or an uninfected control (not recorded which).

A few counts support this clonotype. The gene calls are TRBV5-1 and TRBJ2-1; D unresolved. This CDR3 comprises 13 residues. Trimming cost V 0 bases and J 6 bases, with 7 bases left between them. Germline CDR1 and CDR2: SGHRS and YFSETQ. The CDR3 sequence: CASSLEVVNEQFF. The CDR3 nucleotides read TGCGCCAGCAGCTTGGAGGTGGTCAATGAGCAGTTCTTC.

In its sample, this clonotype was seen many times. The CDR3 loop is CASSQTGLNTEAFF. The CDR3 nucleotides are TGTGCCAGTAGCCAAACAGGGTTGAACACTGAAGCTTTCTTT. This sequence joins TRBV19 and TRBJ1-1; D possibly corresponds to TRBD1 (6 bases). From germline, CDR1 is LNHDA and CDR2 SQIVND (reference sequence). Between the trimmed V and J ends, which lost 6 bases and 0 bases, there was a span of 11 bases. The CDR3 has 14 residues.

There are many counts of this clonotype. V gene TRBV11-1 combines with J gene TRBJ2-3, with D tentatively TRBD2 (5 bases). The CDR3 runs to 17 residues. Germline lookup yields CDR1 SGHAT and CDR2 FQDESV (reference sequence). Trimming cost V 5 bases and J 6 bases, with 24 bases left between them. The CDR3 region has the DNA TGTGCCAGCAGCCCAGAGGGCAAAAGGACCCCGTGGGATACGCAGTATTTT. Translation gives CASSPEGKRTPWDTQYF.

As concerns this clonotype: A read error may explain this, as a much larger clone is one base away. The J gene is TRBJ2-7, the V gene TRBV5-1, with 10 bases aligning to TRBD1. CDR1 and CDR2 from the germline V gene are SGHRS and YFSETQ. This CDR3 contains 14 residues. Trimming removed 2 bases from V and 5 bases from J; junction bases left unmatched: 4. The CDR3 sequence: CASSLDRGPHEQYF. As DNA, the CDR3 is TGCGCCAGCAGCTTAGACAGGGGGCCACACGAGCAGTACTTC.

This clonotype was found many times. The chain carries TRBV10-3 and TRBJ2-2, with TRBD1 identical over 10 bases. The V and J ends lost 7 bases and 5 bases, in that order; junction bases with no gene match: 7. Per the germline V gene, CDR1 is ENHRY and CDR2 is SYGVKD. The CDR3 runs to 15 residues. CDR3 sequence reads: CAIMPGQGRTGELFF. The CDR3 DNA is TGTGCCATCATGCCGGGACAGGGGCGGACCGGGGAGCTGTTTTTT.

This clonotype was seen many times. This chain connects TRBV20-1 to TRBJ2-7, with D perhaps matching TRBD2 (6 bases). Per the germline V gene, CDR1 is DFQATT and CDR2 is SNEGSKA (reference sequence). The CDR3 is 14 amino acids. V was cut by 3 bases and J by 4 bases, with 16 bases left in between. This CDR3 reads CSASPGGGAYEQYF. CDR3 nucleotides: TGCAGTGCTAGCCCGGGTGGCGGGGCATACGAGCAGTACTTC.

This clonotype was counted at least ten times. The rearrangement uses TRBV7-6 and TRBJ2-3; TRBD2 agrees at 11 bases. Germline lookup yields CDR1 SGHVS and CDR2 FNYEAQ. J lost 2 bases, V lost 4 bases, and 8 bases had no gene match. This CDR3 comprises 17 residues. The CDR3 sequence is CASSSSIAGGSTDTQYF. In DNA form, the CDR3 reads TGTGCCAGCAGCTCCTCTATAGCGGGGGGGTCCACAGATACGCAGTATTTT.

There are many counts of this clonotype. The chain is built from TRBV18 and TRBJ2-3; 7 bases fit TRBD1. Germline CDR1 and CDR2: KGHSH and LQKENI. J was trimmed by 3 bases and V by 2 bases; bases with no gene match: 5. This CDR3 contains 15 residues. For the CDR3, the DNA is TGTGCCAGCTCACCATCGAGACAGGGAACAGATACGCAGTATTTT. Translation: CASSPSRQGTDTQYF.

This clonotype was seen a handful of times. V is TRBV7-6 and J is TRBJ1-2; D gene uncertain. Trimming took off 5 bases at V and 1 base at J, with 11 bases between the two ends. The CDR3 loop spans 14 amino acids. The V gene's germline CDR1 is SGHVS and CDR2 FNYEAQ. The CDR3 region is CASSQTEVNYGYTF. As DNA, the CDR3 is TGTGCCAGCAGCCAGACGGAGGTTAACTATGGCTACACCTTC. Supplemented by reference TRBV7-6 and TRBJ1-2, the full variable domain reads GAGVSQSPRYKVTKRGQDVALRCDPISGHVSLYWYRQALGQGPEFLTYFNYEAQQDKSGLPNDRFSAERPEGSISTLTIQRTEQRDSAMYRCASSQTEVNYGYTFGSGTRLTVV.

This clonotype was picked up many times. V and J are TRBV3-1 and TRBJ2-7; weak D call: TRBD2 (6 bases). Germline CDR1 is LGHDT and CDR2 is YNNKEL (reference sequence). The V end lost 1 base, the J end lost 2 bases, and 15 bases lay between the germline ends. The CDR3 contains 16 residues. In nucleotides, the CDR3 is TGTGCCAGCAGCCAAGTTCCGACTAGTGGGACCTACGAGCAGTACTTC. Its translation is CASSQVPTSGTYEQYF.

In this sample, this clonotype turned up a few times. The V call is TRBV4-3, the J call TRBJ1-6; 9 nucleotides align to TRBD1. The CDR3 runs to 17 residues. J was trimmed by 9 bases and V by 0 bases; bases with no gene match: 9. Germline V gene sequence: CDR1 LGHNA, CDR2 YSLEER. The CDR3 here is CASSQDHYGTGPSPLHF. CDR3 nucleotide sequence: TGCGCCAGCAGCCAAGATCACTATGGGACAGGGCCTTCACCCCTCCACTTT.

Many counts were recorded for this clonotype. The CDR3 sequence is CASSSTSGGPGEQYF. For the CDR3, the DNA is TGCGCCAGCAGCTCAACTAGCGGGGGGCCGGGGGAGCAGTACTTC. This chain links TRBV5-1 with TRBJ2-7; 12 bases match TRBD2. Germline values: CDR1 SGHRS, CDR2 YFSETQ. The CDR3 spans 15 residues. Germline trimming cut 3 bases from V and 7 bases from J; bases unmatched to any gene: 8.

In its sample, this clonotype ranks as medium-sized. The CDR3 DNA follows: TGCAGTGCTCGGACTAGCGGGGATTACAATGAGCAGTTCTTC. It yields the protein CSARTSGDYNEQFF. The gene calls are TRBV20-1 and TRBJ2-1; 12 bases map to TRBD2. CDR1 and CDR2 (germline): DFQATT, SNEGSKA (reference sequence). The CDR3 extends over 14 amino acids. After removal of 5 bases from V and 4 bases from J, the junction contained 3 bases not matched to a gene.

Many counts were recorded for this clonotype. The CDR3 DNA reads as TGTGCCAGCAGTTACGGGCCCCCCTCCGGGACAGCGAGTTCACCCCTCCACTTT. It is translated as CASSYGPPSGTASSPLHF. This rearrangement joins TRBV6-6 to TRBJ1-6; 7 nucleotides line up with TRBD1. Germline V CDR1 and CDR2: MNHNY, SVGAGI (reference sequence). V lost 2 bases, J lost 9 bases, and 16 bases stayed unmatched. The CDR3 covers 18 residues.

This clonotype was observed at least ten times. The chain uses TRBV7-9 and TRBJ2-1; 7 bases match TRBD1. CDR3 length equals 17 residues. V lost 2 bases and J lost 8; bases outside the gene matches: 15. Germline CDR1 SEHNR, CDR2 FQNEAQ (reference sequence). CDR3: CASSLRAGGSAGDEQFF. CDR3 bases: TGTGCCAGCAGCTTACGTGCAGGGGGATCAGCAGGTGATGAGCAGTTCTTC.

This clonotype was seen at least ten times. The chain joins TRBV12-3 or TRBV12-4 to TRBJ2-5; D assignment may be TRBD1 or TRBD2 (5 bases each). This CDR3 is built from 14 residues. Trimming pared 4 bases from V and 3 bases from J, leaving 12 bases between. The CDR3 is CASSSGTGKETQYF. The CDR3 DNA follows: TGTGCCAGCAGTTCCGGGACCGGAAAAGAGACCCAGTACTTC.

Relative to its sample, this clonotype is medium-sized. The rearrangement uses TRBV19 and TRBJ1-1, with 9 bases that match TRBD1. The germline V gene encodes CDR1 LNHDA and CDR2 SQIVND (reference sequence). V lost 5 bases, J lost 7 bases, and 5 bases stayed unmatched. The CDR3 contains 13 residues. CDR3 sequence (DNA): TGTGCCAGTAGTTCCCCGGGACAGGGTGAAGCTTTCTTT. Translated: CASSSPGQGEAFF.

At least ten counts were recorded for this clonotype. The chain has TRBV4-1 and TRBJ1-4; D unresolved. CDR3 length: 14 amino acids. V lost 3 bases and J lost 8, with 13 bases in between. Germline CDR1 MGHRA, CDR2 YSYEKL. Here the CDR3 reads CASSHPSGWEKLFF. In DNA, the CDR3 is TGCGCCAGCAGCCACCCGTCCGGGTGGGAAAAACTGTTTTTT.

J is TRBJ2-1 and V is TRBV4-1; perhaps D is TRBD1 or TRBD2 (5 bases each). Trimming removed 6 bases from V and 7 bases from J, with 19 bases in between. CDR3 length: 15 amino acids. Germline assignment: CDR1 MGHRA and CDR2 YSYEKL. The CDR3 is CASRTLGEMENEQFF. For the CDR3, the DNA is TGCGCCAGCAGAACCTTGGGGGAAATGGAGAATGAGCAGTTCTTC.

The chain combines TRBV24-1 with TRBJ2-1; 7 bases agree with TRBD2. The length of the CDR3 is 16 residues. Germline CDR1 and CDR2: KGHDR and SFDVKD. Trimming removed 5 bases from V and 3 bases from J; junction bases left unmatched: 9. CDR3 DNA: TGTGCCACCAGTGGGGCTAGCGGAGAAAACTACAATGAGCAGTTCTTC. Translating gives CATSGASGENYNEQFF.

The V and J genes are TRBV3-1 and TRBJ1-2; D unclear. Germline values: CDR1 LGHDT, CDR2 YNNKEL (reference sequence). V lost 2 bases and J 7 bases, leaving 8 bases between the germline ends. This CDR3 contains 12 residues. The DNA for the CDR3 is TGTGCCAGCAGCCAAACCAGAGGTGGCTACACCTTC. Protein: CASSQTRGGYTF.

This clonotype was seen ten or more times. The chain is built from TRBV7-2 and TRBJ2-7; D call uncertain. Trimming took off 1 base at V and 3 bases at J, with 10 bases between the two ends. In germline, CDR1 is SGHTA, CDR2 FQGNSA. The length of the CDR3 is 14 residues. CDR3 DNA sequence: TGTGCCAGCAGCTTAGATGACACGGTCTACGAGCAGTACTTC. Protein product: CASSLDDTVYEQYF.

There are a few counts of this clonotype. The chain uses TRBV10-3 and TRBJ1-1; D gene uncertain. The V gene's germline CDR1 is ENHRY and CDR2 SYGVKD. V was clipped by 4 bases and J by 6 bases, with 12 bases between them. The length of the CDR3 is 13 residues. The CDR3 sequence: CAISGRPVAEAFF. The CDR3 DNA follows: TGTGCCATCAGTGGACGGCCGGTTGCTGAAGCTTTCTTT.

This clonotype was picked up many times. The rearrangement uses TRBV5-4 and TRBJ1-3, with 8 positions matching TRBD1. Trimming removed 4 bases from V and 0 bases from J; junction bases left unmatched: 6. Germline lookup yields CDR1 SGHNT and CDR2 YYREEE (reference sequence). The length of the CDR3 is 16 residues. The CDR3 sequence: CASSRGQGSSGNTIYF. The CDR3 coding sequence is TGTGCCAGCAGCCGCGGACAGGGATCCTCTGGAAACACCATATATTTT.

This clonotype is judged medium-sized. V gene TRBV5-4 combines with J gene TRBJ2-7; TRBD1 aligns across 9 bases. The CDR3 has 16 residues. The J segment lost 3 bases and the V segment lost 4 bases, leaving 11 bases of the junction unmatched. CDR1 and CDR2 from the germline V gene are SGHNT and YYREEE (reference sequence). CDR3 in DNA: TGTGCCAGCAGCCCAGGAGGGACAGGGCGAGTCTACGAGCAGTACTTC. Translation: CASSPGGTGRVYEQYF.